This record concerns one T cell receptor beta chain sequence. This clone's antigen is unknown. It has no much larger one-base neighbor in the sample; base qualities were not kept. Explained via the paper, the time point label denotes: blood at routine non-recurrence follow-up after resection. Without any cell sorting, TCR sequencing was performed on whole RNA extracted either from tumor and nontumor lung tissue or from cryopreserved PBMC samples. Only patients for whom sufficient RNA was available from at least two tumor regions were selected for TCR sequencing. The data derive from a study of spatial heterogeneity in lung cancer (dated by TCRdb to between 2018 and 2020). At the level of the whole study: Donors were some 70 patients with early-stage, untreated non-small cell lung cancer from the lung TRACERx cohort. Nonsynonymous mutation counts, determined by whole-exome sequencing of tumor tissue, were related to TCR repertoire features. In the raw uncorrected reads, each unique combination of TCR and UMI appeared more than ten times on average. Beta-chain transcripts were consistently detected in greater numbers than alpha-chain transcripts, which likely reflects a higher abundance of beta-chain transcripts. TCR alpha and beta repertoires were quantitatively compared across multiple tumor regions, matched nontumor lung and blood in non-small cell lung cancer. Both alpha and beta chains were TCR-sequenced in samples taken at surgery, namely 220 tumor regions, fewer than 80 matched nontumor lung samples and about 54 PBMC samples. Follow-up PBMC samples were sequenced whenever the samples were available, and the median time to follow-up was around 2 years after resection.

The method behind the library was 5' RACE. The data were produced on a NextSeq 500. The TCR library protocol attached a unique molecular identifier to each TCR cDNA molecule to allow correction of PCR and sequencing errors. On the study's bioinformatics: TCR identification, UMI-based error correction and CDR3 extraction were performed with Decombinator tools. TCRs above a frequency of 2 per 1,000, corresponding to the top 1% of the tumor frequency distribution, were defined as expanded. Renyi diversity was calculated using the R vegan package after each repertoire was subsampled 100 times to 5,000 TCRs. CDR3 similarity networks were built from amino acid triplet string-kernel similarity, with CDR3s being connected when pairwise similarity was above 0.82. Through fastp at Q25 and MiXCR, TCRdb rebuilt clones from the public reads, retaining in-frame beta chains. Rows matching on CDR3 protein sequence are summarized as one entry with the most common DNA and genes. The V and J calls follow TCRdb's processing rather than the paper's. In all, the sample holds 95,000 to 130,000 distinct CDR3 sequences, and 12% of those were seen once. The ten largest make up 16% of the sample.

The junction shows trimming of 9 bases on V and 2 bases on J, plus 13 bases between the germline ends. The CDR3, cysteine through phenylalanine, is 14 amino acids long. The DNA shown is the 42-base CDR3, in frame from base 1. CDR1 and CDR2 are read off the germline V gene as SNHLY and FYNNEI. On the study overall, not on this receptor specifically: Ubiquitous expanded tumor TCRs were detected in blood more often at tumor resection than at routine follow-up. Only approximately 15 patients were included in the comparisons of baseline and follow-up blood repertoires. Confirming at a functional level the hypothesis that regional TCRs recognize regional mutations was considered to require additional single-cell paired TCR alpha and beta sequencing.

This TCR was recovered from a male donor with early-stage non-small cell lung cancer. In this chain, TRBV2 is recombined with TRBJ2-2; TRBD2 is possibly the D segment (6 matching bases). Here the sequenced sample was PBMCs, taken at follow-up. The nucleotide sequence reads as follows: TGTGCCAGTGCTCGGGGAGGCAACACCGGGGAGCTGTTTTTT. It specifies CASARGGNTGELFF.